This paragraph reports one T cell receptor beta chain. Its antigen remains unidentified. Trimming left V 4 bases short and J 3 bases short, with 10 bases between. CDR1 is LNHDA and CDR2 is SQIVND in the germline V gene (reference sequence). The length of the CDR3 is 14 residues. This specimen belongs to a study of T cell responses to AZD1222 COVID-19 vaccine. General observations from the study: Possibly, clonal diversity was underestimated; donors were largely white British and included more females. After two AZD1222 doses, spike-specific TCR breadth and depth rose versus day 0. No repertoire was sampled before or during the peak T cell response, only after it.

Some clones are missing from TCRdb's copy, which holds only in-frame ones; the method was immunoSEQ multiplex PCR. The sample shows 150,000 to 200,000 clones, 91% of them seen only once. Sequences were derived from peripheral blood, sampled 28 days after the second AZD1222 dose. This TCR derives from an adult who received the AZD1222 COVID-19 vaccine. The genes are TRBV19 and TRBJ1-5; no reliable D call. The CDR3 sequence: CASSRGGANQPQHF. The CDR3 DNA follows: TGTGCCAGTAGTAGGGGTGGAGCCAATCAGCCCCAGCATTTT.